The clone carrying this T cell receptor (beta chain) occurred a few times. Its target is unknown. TCRdb independently ran MiXCR on the reads; one entry per CDR3 protein. The table includes approximately 56,000 distinct CDR3 sequences, about 19% detected once. The record originates from a study of T cell repertoires in cytomegalovirus infection. Whole-study results and caveats: HLA-C-restricted TCR beta clonotypes specific for CMV led the ex vivo response.

This CDR3 is built from 15 residues. V lost 3 bases and J 5 bases, leaving 16 bases between the germline ends. Germline CDR1 MNHEY, CDR2 SMNVEV (reference sequence). Sequences were derived from CD8+ T cells from cultured PBMCs, sampled from culture after CMV antigen stimulation. The rearrangement joins TRBV27 to TRBJ2-5; D is ambiguous. This receptor was obtained from a human donor in good health (CMV status not recorded). Some clones in this sample may be carry-over from other donors' samples. CDR3 sequence (DNA): TGTGCCAGCAGTTTTTCTAAAGCCTCCTGGGAGACCCAGTACTTC. The encoded protein is CASSFSKASWETQYF.